Sequencing of this T cell receptor beta chain was carried out in a study of blood T cells in healthy people across ages. Study at large: When template switching was applied, about one barcoded beta molecule was captured per two T cells. Whole-study findings and limits: Across the age range, TCR beta diversity per million T cells fell in a roughly linear way.

This clonotype was seen many times. Its antigen is unknown. Trimming cost V 2 bases and J 5 bases; bases outside gene matches: 4. Germline CDR1 KGHSH, CDR2 LQKENI. This CDR3 region has 16 residues. Using a J-beta primer mix together with a sample-barcoded 5' primer, a second PCR was run for about 7 to 12 cycles. Researchers report that a template-switch adaptor with 12 random nucleotides tagged each cDNA molecule. One entry per CDR3 protein results from TCRdb running MiXCR on the 5' RACE reads. The sample lists 650,000 to 1,000,000 distinct CDR3 sequences, around half seen once, with around a sixth in the top ten. Sample donors were healthy Caucasian individuals that came from Russia, aged 6 to 90.

V gene TRBV18 combines with J gene TRBJ2-5; 14 bases line up with TRBD2. Material for sequencing was blood. This clonotype originated in a man older than 75 in good health. CDR3 nucleotides: TGTGCCAGCTCACCAGGACTAGCGGGAGGCCTGGAGACCCAGTACTTC. The encoded protein is CASSPGLAGGLETQYF.